This T cell receptor beta chain was captured by sequencing in a study of early T cells in non-severe SARS-CoV-2 infection. Study as a whole: RNA in bulk from unsorted whole blood was sequenced, and chains were unpaired.

CDR3 size: 16 residues. Germline V lookup: CDR1 SGHRS, CDR2 YFSETQ. Trimming at V came to 0 bases and at J to 5 bases, leaving 6 bases not matched to a gene. This clonotype was detected many times. Using its own MiXCR run on the 5' RACE reads, TCRdb lists one record per CDR3 protein. Of roughly 45,000 distinct CDR3 sequences in the sample, 4% to 5% are singletons; the top ten hold 6%. The clonotype comes from an adult who was a healthcare worker with PCR-confirmed SARS-CoV-2 infection or an uninfected control (not recorded which). This sequence joins TRBV5-1 and TRBJ2-3; 10 positions agree with TRBD1. The sample consisted of whole blood. CDR3 sequence: CASSLVGTGVGDTQYF. CDR3 in DNA: TGCGCCAGCAGCTTGGTCGGGACAGGGGTTGGAGATACGCAGTATTTT.